Listed below are T cell receptor beta chains from one sample, sequenced in a study of shared clonotypes between healthy human individuals. Measured with immunoSEQ multiplex PCR; TCRdb has only the in-frame clones, and not every one. The sample yields approximately 2.3 million clones, 85% to 95% seen once. The sample taken for sequencing was naive CD4+ T cells from PBMCs. The receptor source for this set is a man younger than 35 in good health. Some clones in this sample may be carry-over from other donors' samples. CDR3s include the opening cysteine and the closing phenylalanine or tryptophan. The order of the fields is D gene, V gene, J gene, clone size, CDR3 DNA, CDR3 protein. The D gene is left open where the match is weak. Not every row has a clone size; where given, it reads once, few, many or a size class.

d_call: -
v_call: TRBV19
j_call: TRBJ2-3
clone_size: -
cdr3_nt: TGTGCCAGTAGTATAGGGGTCGCCACAGATACGCAGTATTTT
cdr3_aa: CASSIGVATDTQYF

d_call: -
v_call: TRBV5-1
j_call: TRBJ2-2
clone_size: -
cdr3_nt: TGCGCCAGCAGCTTGGTTCAGCCAAACACCGGGGAGCTGTTTTTT
cdr3_aa: CASSLVQPNTGELFF

d_call: TRBD1
v_call: TRBV7-6
j_call: TRBJ1-2
clone_size: -
cdr3_nt: TGTGCCAGCAGCTTACGACAGGGTATTGGGTCGGACGGCTACACCTTC
cdr3_aa: CASSLRQGIGSDGYTF

d_call: -
v_call: TRBV7-2
j_call: TRBJ2-1
clone_size: -
cdr3_nt: TGTGCCAGCAGCTTATTGGCGGTATACAATGAGCAGTTCTTC
cdr3_aa: CASSLLAVYNEQFF

d_call: -
v_call: TRBV7-9
j_call: TRBJ2-3
clone_size: -
cdr3_nt: TGTGCCAGCAGCTTCCGGAAAGATACGCAGTATTTT
cdr3_aa: CASSFRKDTQYF

d_call: -
v_call: TRBV14
j_call: TRBJ1-2
clone_size: -
cdr3_nt: TGTGCCAGCAGCCAGGGGTTTGACTATGGCTACACCTTC
cdr3_aa: CASSQGFDYGYTF

d_call: -
v_call: TRBV28
j_call: TRBJ1-2
clone_size: -
cdr3_nt: TGTGCCAGCAGTCCCCCCGGACAGCCTCAAGCTAACTATGGCTACACCTTC
cdr3_aa: CASSPPGQPQANYGYTF

d_call: -
v_call: TRBV5-6
j_call: TRBJ2-4
clone_size: -
cdr3_nt: TGTGCCAGCAGCTTTGGAGGGGTGGTGGCAGGGGGCATTCAGTACTTC
cdr3_aa: CASSFGGVVAGGIQYF

d_call: TRBD1
v_call: TRBV28
j_call: TRBJ1-2
clone_size: once
cdr3_nt: TGTGCCAGCAGTGCCCCAGGGGGTGGCTACACCTTC
cdr3_aa: CASSAPGGGYTF

d_call: -
v_call: TRBV27
j_call: TRBJ2-7
clone_size: -
cdr3_nt: TGTGCCAGCAGTTTATGGCCCTATCGTGAGCAGTACTTC
cdr3_aa: CASSLWPYREQYF

d_call: TRBD2
v_call: TRBV2
j_call: TRBJ2-1
clone_size: -
cdr3_nt: TGTGCCAGCAGTCCAGGACTAGCGGGAGCCAGTGATGAGCAGTTCTTC
cdr3_aa: CASSPGLAGASDEQFF

d_call: -
v_call: TRBV10-3
j_call: TRBJ2-7
clone_size: -
cdr3_nt: TGTGCCATCAGTGAGGTGATGGCAGTCGAGCAGTACTTC
cdr3_aa: CAISEVMAVEQYF

d_call: -
v_call: TRBV19
j_call: TRBJ1-2
clone_size: -
cdr3_nt: TGTGCCAGTAGTCCAGGGACTGGCTATGGCTACACCTTC
cdr3_aa: CASSPGTGYGYTF

d_call: -
v_call: TRBV5-6
j_call: TRBJ2-1
clone_size: -
cdr3_nt: TGTGCCAGCAGCTTATATAGCAGGAATGAGCAGTTCTTC
cdr3_aa: CASSLYSRNEQFF

d_call: -
v_call: TRBV15
j_call: TRBJ1-5
clone_size: once
cdr3_nt: TGTGCCACCAGCAGAGAAAGGGTGATACAGCATTTT
cdr3_aa: CATSRERVIQHF

d_call: -
v_call: TRBV11-2
j_call: TRBJ1-3
clone_size: -
cdr3_nt: TGTGCCAGCAGCCCCCGATTAGGGGCTGGAAACACCATATATTTT
cdr3_aa: CASSPRLGAGNTIYF